This TCR beta chain was identified in a study of T-cell memory formation after mild COVID-19 (dated by TCRdb to about 2021). In the study overall: Most TCR sequence clusters were specific to one of the two donors. T-cell clones expanding and contracting after mild COVID-19 in a couple of donors were tracked by longitudinal TCRalpha and TCRbeta repertoire sequencing. The cohort comprised two young, previously healthy adult volunteers, one female and one male.

PBMCs were isolated by Ficoll-Paque density gradient centrifugation. This clonotype turned up a few times. What this receptor recognizes is not known. Base quality data are lacking; no much larger clone is found one base away. Sequencing took place on an Illumina NovaSeq 6000. Using 5'RACE with constant-segment primers, TCRalpha and TCRbeta cDNA libraries were constructed, with sample barcodes and unique molecular identifiers added in the process. RNA was extracted from every sample with Trizol reagent. Amplification of the libraries took two PCR steps, and the second step added a second sample barcode plus Illumina TruSeq adapters. The libraries were sequenced on an Illumina NovaSeq using 2 x 150 bp paired-end reads. The original methods were these. With migec v1.2.7, reads were demultiplexed and then collapsed into UMI-guided consensus sequences. With mixcr v2.1.11, UMI consensuses were aligned to TRA and TRB V and J templates and assembled into clonotypes. A clonotype was counted as expanded or contracted only when both edgeR and NoisET called the clonotype significant, with the noise models trained on biological replicates. For edgeR calls, the cutoffs were a false discovery rate-adjusted p below 0.01 and a log2 fold-change threshold of 1. As an exploratory analysis of dynamics, max-normalized trajectories of the 1000 most abundant clonotypes were examined with PCA combined with hierarchical clustering. Separately sequenced CD4+ and CD8+ repertoires were used to assign the CD4 or CD8 phenotype of responding clones. TCRdb reran the public reads through fastp at Q25 and MiXCR, keeping productive beta chains. Identical CDR3 proteins give one entry, which carries the most common genes and DNA. TCRdb, not the authors, supplied the V and J calls. This sample gives about 350,000 distinct CDR3 sequences in total; approximately 15% of them show up just once. The ten largest clonotypes hold around a fifth of the sample.

CDR1 and CDR2 are drawn from the germline V gene: MDHEN, SYDVKM. Between the V and J ends, shortened by 6 bases and 8 bases respectively, the junction contains 23 bases. Spanning cysteine to phenylalanine, the CDR3 consists of 16 amino acids. The only DNA kept is the CDR3, 48 bases in frame from the first base. The investigation overall reported the following: SARS-CoV-2 specificity was not confirmed for the second-wave clones peaking on day 37. Some responding clones were detected in pre-infection memory, which suggested that pre-existing cross-reactive memory T cells had joined the SARS-CoV-2 response. Contracting CD4+ clones were found mainly in CM and EM memory subsets, while CD8+ clones were enriched in EMRA. From day 15 to 85, contracting clones showed balanced CD4/CD8 phenotypes, whereas a second wave of clones that expanded from day 15 to 37 leaned towards CD4+. Only two mild cases were covered by the study, and larger cohorts that include severe cases with pre-infection samples were considered necessary.

Recombination joined TRBV28 with TRBJ2-1; a weak D assignment points to TRBD1 (5 bases agree). This receptor was identified in a man between 18 and 35 years old who had mild COVID-19 (a few samples of this study predate the infection). The sample titles of this study are shuffled in the database, so cell type and time point are left out; the donor was told from shared clones. Sequenced material: PBMCs or a T cell subset sorted from them (not recorded which). The nucleotide sequence is given as TGTGCCAGCAGCGGTTCCGATTCATTCATCAGGGATGAGCAGTTCTTC. It encodes CASSGSDSFIRDEQFF. Reference TRBV28 and TRBJ2-1 proteins supply the regions before and after the CDR3; the full variable domain is: DVKVTQSSRYLVKRTGEKVFLECVQDMDHENMFWYRQDPGLGLRLIYFSYDVKMKEKGDIPEGYSVSREKKERFSLILESASTNQTSMYLCASSGSDSFIRDEQFFGPGTRLTVL.